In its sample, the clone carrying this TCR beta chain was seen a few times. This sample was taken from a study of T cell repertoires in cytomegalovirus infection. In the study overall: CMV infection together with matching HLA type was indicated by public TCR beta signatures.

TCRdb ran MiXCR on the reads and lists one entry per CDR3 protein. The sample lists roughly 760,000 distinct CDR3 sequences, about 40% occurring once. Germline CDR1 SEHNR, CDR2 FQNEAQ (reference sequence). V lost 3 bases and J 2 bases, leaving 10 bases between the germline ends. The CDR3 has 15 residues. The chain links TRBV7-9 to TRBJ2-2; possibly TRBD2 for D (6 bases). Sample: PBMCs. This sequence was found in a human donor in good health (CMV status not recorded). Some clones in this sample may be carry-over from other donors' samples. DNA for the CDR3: TGTGCCAGCAGCTTCCAGGGAGGAAACACCGGGGAGCTGTTTTTT. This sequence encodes CASSFQGGNTGELFF. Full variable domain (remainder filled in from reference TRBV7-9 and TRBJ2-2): DTGVSQNPRHKITKRGQNVTFRCDPISEHNRLYWYRQTLGQGPEFLTYFQNEAQLEKSRLLSDRFSAERPKGSFSTLEIQRTEQGDSAMYLCASSFQGGNTGELFFGEGSRLTVL.